This note documents a single TCR beta chain sequence. This specimen comes from a study of blood T cell repertoires in COVID-19. The repertoire was sequenced with immunoSEQ multiplex PCR; TCRdb's copy has only in-frame clones and lacks some. Seen here are around 700,000 clones, 85% to 90% observed once, and the top ten hold over 0.2%. The TCR sequence derives from a woman aged 18-30 years with acute or convalescent COVID-19. The sample taken for sequencing was peripheral blood.

CDR3 protein: CATSRERPGQGSHEQYF. In DNA, the CDR3 is TGTGCCACCAGCAGAGAAAGACCGGGACAGGGGTCCCACGAGCAGTACTTC. This rearrangement joins TRBV15 to TRBJ2-7, with 10 bases matching TRBD1. Germline V gene data show CDR1 as LNHNV and CDR2 as YYDKDF (reference sequence). The CDR3 length is 17 residues. Losses at the gene ends were 0 bases for V and 5 bases for J; bases not matched to a gene: 10.